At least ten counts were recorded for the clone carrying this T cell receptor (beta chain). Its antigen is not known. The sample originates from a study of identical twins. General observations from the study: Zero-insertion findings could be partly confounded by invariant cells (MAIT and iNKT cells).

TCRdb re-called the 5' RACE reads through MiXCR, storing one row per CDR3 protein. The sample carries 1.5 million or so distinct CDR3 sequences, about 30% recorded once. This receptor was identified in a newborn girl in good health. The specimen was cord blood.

The CDR3 sequence is CATSDPGQGKNIQYF. The CDR3 bases are TGTGCCACCAGTGATCCAGGACAGGGTAAAAACATTCAGTACTTC. This chain links TRBV24-1 with TRBJ2-4; TRBD1 matches at 8 bases. This CDR3 spans 15 amino acids. V was pared by 3 bases and J by 4 bases, with 4 bases of the junction left unmatched. Germline loops: CDR1 KGHDR, CDR2 SFDVKD.